This TCR beta chain was sequenced for a study of CD8 T cells in Susac syndrome. An amount of RNA that ranged from roughly 0.5 to 1 ug was reverse transcribed with random hexamers. The CDR3 of TCR beta was amplified by immunoSEQ multiplex PCR across 54 Vbeta and 13 Jbeta. Via MiXCR, TCRdb re-called the immunoSEQ multiplex PCR reads, giving one row per CDR3 protein. This sample has roughly 200,000 distinct CDR3 sequences, with 90% to 97% found just once. This CDR3 has 17 amino acids. The germline V gene encodes CDR1 LGHDT and CDR2 YNNKEL (reference sequence). Trimming took 3 bases from V and 3 from J, leaving 19 bases between them.

The sample consisted of CD4+ T cells from PBMCs. The sequence was obtained from a human donor with multiple sclerosis. The chain links TRBV3-1 to TRBJ2-3; D might be TRBD1 or TRBD2, each matching 5 bases. Here the CDR3 DNA reads TGTGCCAGCAGCCATGACGGGACCGATCTCTGGACAGATACGCAGTATTTT. As protein: CASSHDGTDLWTDTQYF.